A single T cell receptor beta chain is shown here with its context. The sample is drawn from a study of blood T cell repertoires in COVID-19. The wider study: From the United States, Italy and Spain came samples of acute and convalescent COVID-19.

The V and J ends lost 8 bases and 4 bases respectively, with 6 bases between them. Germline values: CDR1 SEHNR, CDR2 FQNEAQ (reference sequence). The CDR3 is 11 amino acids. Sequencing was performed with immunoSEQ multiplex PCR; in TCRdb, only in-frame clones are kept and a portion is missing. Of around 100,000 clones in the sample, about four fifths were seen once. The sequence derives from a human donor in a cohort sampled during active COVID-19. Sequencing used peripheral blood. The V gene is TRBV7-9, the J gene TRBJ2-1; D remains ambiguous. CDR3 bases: TGTGCCAGCCCGGTGTACAATGAGCAGTTCTTC. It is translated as CASPVYNEQFF.